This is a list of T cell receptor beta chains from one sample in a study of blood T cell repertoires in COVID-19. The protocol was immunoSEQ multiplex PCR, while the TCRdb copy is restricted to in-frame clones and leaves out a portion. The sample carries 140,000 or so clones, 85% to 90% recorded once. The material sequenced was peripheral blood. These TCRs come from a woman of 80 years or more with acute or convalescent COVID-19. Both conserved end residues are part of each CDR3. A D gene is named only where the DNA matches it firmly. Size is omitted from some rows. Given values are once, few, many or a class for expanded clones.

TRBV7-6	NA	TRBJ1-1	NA	CASSLGQGMNTEAFF	TGTGCCAGCAGCTTAGGGCAGGGAATGAACACTGAAGCTTTCTTT
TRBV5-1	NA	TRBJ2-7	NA	CASSLATGVYEQYF	TGCGCCAGCAGCTTGGCCACAGGTGTCTACGAGCAGTACTTC
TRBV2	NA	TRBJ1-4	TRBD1	CASSDATGSPAREKLFF	TGTGCCAGCAGTGATGCGACAGGGTCCCCCGCGCGTGAAAAACTGTTTTTT
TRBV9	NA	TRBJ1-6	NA	CASSFEAGNSPLHF	TGTGCCAGCAGCTTCGAAGCAGGGAATTCACCCCTCCACTTT
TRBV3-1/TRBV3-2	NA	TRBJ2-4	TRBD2	CASSPLAGSKNIQYF	TGTGCCAGCAGCCCCTTAGCGGGTTCGAAAAACATTCAGTACTTC
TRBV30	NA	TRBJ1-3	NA	CAWSQGWGSGNTIYF	TGTGCCTGGAGTCAGGGTTGGGGCTCTGGAAACACCATATATTTT
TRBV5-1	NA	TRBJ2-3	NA	CASSFRAGTDTQYF	TGCGCCAGCAGCTTTAGGGCAGGGACAGATACGCAGTATTTT
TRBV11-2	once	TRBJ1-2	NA	CASSLGSGRYTF	TGTGCCAGCAGCTTAGGCTCAGGCCGCTACACCTTC
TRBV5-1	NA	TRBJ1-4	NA	CASSLRGGYEKNEKLFF	TGCGCCAGCAGCTTGCGTGGAGGGTACGAGAAGAATGAAAAACTGTTTTTT
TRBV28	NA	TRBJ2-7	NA	CASSLPGTRDEQYF	TGTGCCAGCAGTTTACCAGGGACAAGGGACGAGCAGTACTTC
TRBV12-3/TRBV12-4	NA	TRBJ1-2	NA	CASSSSGVGYTF	TGTGCCAGCAGTTCTTCAGGGGTTGGCTACACCTTC
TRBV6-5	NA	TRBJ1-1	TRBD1	CASSYSRTGANTEAFF	TGTGCCAGCAGTTACTCGCGGACAGGAGCGAACACTGAAGCTTTCTTT
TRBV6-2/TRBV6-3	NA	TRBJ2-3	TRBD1	CASSYPTGGTYTDTQYF	TGTGCCAGCAGTTACCCGACAGGGGGAACGTACACAGATACGCAGTATTTT
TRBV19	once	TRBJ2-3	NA	CASSIKWGPFDTDTQYF	TGTGCCAGTAGTATTAAGTGGGGCCCTTTCGATACAGATACGCAGTATTTT
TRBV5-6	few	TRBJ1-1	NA	CASSSFTEAFF	TGTGCCAGCAGTTCGTTCACTGAAGCTTTCTTT
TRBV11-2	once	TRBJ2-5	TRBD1	CASSFGTGGQETQYF	TGTGCCAGCAGCTTTGGGACAGGGGGACAAGAGACCCAGTACTTC
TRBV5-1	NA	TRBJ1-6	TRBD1	CASSSVTGASPLHF	TGCGCCAGCAGCTCCGTGACAGGGGCTTCACCCCTCCACTTT
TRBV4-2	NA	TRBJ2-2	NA	CASSQVPGTGELFF	TGTGCCAGCAGCCAAGTCCCGGGCACCGGGGAGCTGTTTTTT
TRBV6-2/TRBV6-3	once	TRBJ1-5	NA	CASSPNPTGNNQPQHF	TGTGCCAGCAGCCCAAACCCAACAGGTAACAATCAGCCCCAGCATTTT
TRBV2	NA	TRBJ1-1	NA	CASSQGGTEAFF	TGTGCCAGCAGCCAAGGGGGCACTGAAGCTTTCTTT
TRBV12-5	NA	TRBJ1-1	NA	CASGLVPSPREAFF	TGTGCTAGTGGTTTGGTTCCCTCTCCTAGAGAAGCTTTCTTT
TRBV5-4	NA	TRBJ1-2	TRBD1	CASSQGTELYGYTF	TGTGCCAGCAGCCAAGGGACAGAGCTCTATGGCTACACCTTC
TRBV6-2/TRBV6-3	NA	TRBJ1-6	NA	CASSYSEIWTHANSPLHF	TGTGCCAGCAGTTACTCTGAAATCTGGACTCATGCGAATTCACCCCTCCACTTT